The 14 T cell receptor beta chains given below trace back to one sample, sequenced in a study of CD8 T cells in ankylosing spondylitis. In TCRdb, the 5' RACE reads were re-called with MiXCR into one record per CDR3 protein. The sample lists just under 350,000 distinct CDR3 sequences, over 12% occurring once. Sequencing was performed on blood, either unsorted or a sorted T cell fraction (not recorded which). The receptors were sampled from a male donor with ankylosing spondylitis or in good health (not recorded which).

In this sample, this clonotype turned up many times. This chain uses TRBV20-1 with TRBJ2-2, with D possibly TRBD1 on 6 matching bases. V gave up 1 base and J gave up 4 bases, with 10 bases separating them. This CDR3 spans 14 amino acids. Germline V lookup: CDR1 DFQATT, CDR2 SNEGSKA (reference sequence). CDR3 loop: CSARAPGVTGELFF. The CDR3, as DNA: TGCAGTGCTAGAGCACCAGGGGTCACCGGGGAGCTGTTTTTT.

The chain links TRBV10-3 to TRBJ2-1; 8 nucleotides match TRBD1. The CDR3 is made up of 15 amino acids. Germline assignment: CDR1 ENHRY and CDR2 SYGVKD. Germline trimming cut 4 bases from V and 8 bases from J; bases unmatched to any gene: 10. The CDR3 protein is CAISAGQGIGDEQFF. DNA for the CDR3: TGTGCCATCAGTGCAGGACAGGGCATAGGGGATGAGCAGTTCTTC.

This clonotype showed up just a few times. This rearrangement joins TRBV21-1 to TRBJ2-3; TRBD2, the D gene given by the table, was not confirmed from the DNA. TRBV21-1 is given as a pseudogene. This CDR3 has 16 residues. CDR3: CASSAPGTSGGDTQYF. In DNA form, the CDR3 reads TGTGCCAGCAGCGCACCCGGGACTAGCGGGGGGGATACGCAGTATTTT.

V and J are TRBV5-6 and TRBJ2-5; D is undetermined. Germline V gene lookup returns CDR1 SGHDT and CDR2 YYEEEE. The V gene lost 1 base and the J gene lost 3 bases, with 10 bases spanning the gap. CDR3 size: 14 residues. The CDR3 DNA is TGTGCCAGCAGCTTGTGGTCCGGTGAAGAGACCCAGTACTTC. Its protein is CASSLWSGEETQYF.

This clonotype came up a few times. The rearrangement links TRBV6-1 to TRBJ1-1, with 7 nucleotides matching TRBD1. Per the germline V gene, CDR1 is MNHNS and CDR2 is SASEGT. With 6 bases clipped from V and 4 bases from J, the junction kept 11 bases outside the gene matches. This CDR3 is 15 amino acids long. The CDR3 spells CASRLFDRDGTEAFF. CDR3 coding DNA: TGTGCCAGCAGACTCTTTGACAGGGACGGCACTGAAGCTTTCTTT.

The rearrangement uses TRBV5-1 and TRBJ1-2, with D unresolved. V lost 0 bases and J lost 6, with 12 bases in between. Germline V lookup: CDR1 SGHRS, CDR2 YFSETQ. The CDR3 totals 14 residues. The CDR3 protein is CASSLGYPLDGYTF. The CDR3 DNA reads TGCGCCAGCAGCTTGGGGTACCCCTTGGATGGCTACACCTTC.

V is TRBV5-6 and J is TRBJ2-7, with D possibly being TRBD2 (7 bases). V lost 2 bases and J 2 bases, leaving 14 bases between the germline ends. The CDR3 has 15 amino acids. The V gene's germline CDR1 is SGHDT and CDR2 YYEEEE. The CDR3 loop is CASSLGPGGPYEQYF. CDR3 nucleotide sequence: TGTGCCAGCAGCTTAGGGCCCGGGGGGCCCTACGAGCAGTACTTC.

The rearrangement links TRBV12-3 or TRBV12-4 to TRBJ2-3; D not certain. This CDR3 spans 11 amino acids. V dropped 7 bases and J dropped 3 bases, with 5 bases sitting between them. The CDR3: CASTPTDTQYF. Here the CDR3 DNA reads TGTGCCAGCACCCCTACAGATACGCAGTATTTT.

This clonotype was seen more than once but under ten times. The chain couples TRBV15 to TRBJ2-1; TRBD2 matches at 11 bases. The CDR3 totals 17 residues. Germline loops: CDR1 LNHNV, CDR2 YYDKDF (reference sequence). The ends lost 2 bases at V and 7 bases at J; junction bases unmatched: 10. The CDR3 DNA reads TGTGCCACCAGCAGACCGTTGACTAGCGGGGCTAGGAATGAGCAGTTCTTC. Residues: CATSRPLTSGARNEQFF.

This clonotype is a singleton in its sample. The V call is TRBV20-1, the J call TRBJ1-1; a weak D match, TRBD1 (5 bases). This CDR3 spans 13 amino acids. The germline gives CDR1 DFQATT, CDR2 SNEGSKA (reference sequence). Trimming pared 3 bases from V and 5 bases from J, leaving 13 bases between. CDR3 in amino acids: CSASSGRGTEAFF. CDR3 bases: TGCAGTGCTAGTTCCGGGAGGGGTACTGAAGCTTTCTTT.

This clonotype was observed once. The V gene is TRBV5-1, the J gene TRBJ1-1; D is perhaps TRBD1 (6 bases). V gave up 2 bases and J gave up 4 bases, with 15 bases separating them. The CDR3 consists of 15 residues. Looked up from germline, CDR1 is SGHRS and CDR2 is YFSETQ. The CDR3, as DNA: TGCGCCAGCAGCTTACAACAGGGAGGGGGCACTGAAGCTTTCTTT. Its protein is CASSLQQGGGTEAFF.

This chain joins TRBV27 and TRBJ1-6, with D maybe TRBD1 (5 bases). Germline lookup yields CDR1 MNHEY and CDR2 SMNVEV (reference sequence). Trimming pared 5 bases from V and 0 bases from J, leaving 14 bases between. The CDR3 runs to 17 residues. The CDR3 DNA reads TGTGCCAGCAGTCCATCCCGACAGAGCTCCTATAATTCACCCCTCCACTTT. As protein: CASSPSRQSSYNSPLHF.

There are a few counts of this clonotype. Written as DNA, the CDR3 is TGCAGTGCCCGGCCATCGGGGGCCGGTTATGGCTACACCTTC. Translated: CSARPSGAGYGYTF. The rearrangement links TRBV20-1 to TRBJ1-2; possible D gene TRBD1, 6 bases. V was shortened by 6 bases and J by 5 bases, with 19 bases between the two germline ends. The CDR3 totals 14 residues. Per the germline V gene, CDR1 is DFQATT and CDR2 is SNEGSKA (reference sequence).

This clonotype showed up many times. The rearrangement links TRBV4-1 to TRBJ1-2, with TRBD1 matching over 7 bases. The CDR3 length is 15 residues. Germline loops: CDR1 MGHRA, CDR2 YSYEKL. Losses at the gene ends were 0 bases for V and 4 bases for J; bases not matched to a gene: 5. The CDR3, as DNA: TGCGCCAGCAGCCAAGAGACAGGGTTGGGCTATGGCTACACCTTC. Translation gives CASSQETGLGYGYTF.